These 29 T cell receptor beta chains share one sample of origin, sequenced in a study of CD8 T cells in ankylosing spondylitis. Regarding the study as a whole: One TCR beta motif, made up of roughly eight highly homologous variants, appeared characteristic of ankylosing spondylitis blood.

These receptors have no known antigen. TCRdb re-analysed the 5' RACE reads in MiXCR, keeping a single row per CDR3 protein. The sample lists around 490,000 distinct CDR3 sequences; 5.3% were seen once. Sequencing input: blood, either unsorted or a sorted T cell fraction (not recorded which). The receptors were gathered from a male donor with ankylosing spondylitis.

At least ten counts were recorded for this clonotype. The chain recombines TRBV5-6 with TRBJ2-1, with 10 bases lining up with TRBD2. Germline loops: CDR1 SGHDT, CDR2 YYEEEE. CDR3 size: 15 residues. The trim removed 1 base at V and 7 bases at J, leaving 5 bases unmatched. CDR3 residues: CASSLSASGRNEQFF. The CDR3 DNA reads as TGTGCCAGCAGCTTGTCGGCTAGCGGGAGAAATGAGCAGTTCTTC.

This clonotype was seen at least ten times. The chain carries TRBV7-2 and TRBJ2-1, with D perhaps TRBD2 (6 bases). This CDR3 has 11 amino acids. The V end lost 3 bases, the J end lost 9 bases, and 6 bases lay between the germline ends. CDR1 SGHTA and CDR2 FQGNSA come from the germline V gene. The CDR3 loop reads CASSLGGEQFF. In nucleotides, the CDR3 is TGTGCCAGCAGCTTGGGGGGTGAGCAGTTCTTC. The entire variable domain, with the rest obtained from reference TRBV7-2 and TRBJ2-1, is as follows: GAGVSQSPSNKVTEKGKDVELRCDPISGHTALYWYRQSLGQGLEFLIYFQGNSAPDKSGLPSDRFSAERTGGSVSTLTIQRTQQEDSAVYLCASSLGGEQFFGPGTRLTVL.

This clonotype was counted at least ten times. V gene TRBV29-1 combines with J gene TRBJ2-7; tentatively, D is TRBD1 (6 bases). The V gene's germline CDR1 is SQVTM and CDR2 ANQGSEA. Trimming took off 7 bases at V and 2 bases at J, with 15 bases between the two ends. This CDR3 has 13 amino acids. CDR3 in amino acids: CSAGDTGTYEQYF. In DNA, the CDR3 is TGCAGCGCTGGGGACACCGGCACCTACGAGCAGTACTTC.

This clonotype was picked up many times. This chain's CDR3 is CASSQPQGNTEAFF. DNA of the CDR3: TGTGCCAGCAGCCAACCTCAGGGGAACACTGAAGCTTTCTTT. V gene TRBV4-2 combines with J gene TRBJ1-1, with D tentatively TRBD1 (5 bases). The CDR3 is 14 amino acids. V lost 2 bases and J lost 1, with 8 bases in between. Germline CDR1 LGHNA, CDR2 YNFKEQ.

This clonotype was observed many times. The rearrangement joins TRBV5-1 to TRBJ2-1; D unclear. CDR1 and CDR2 from the germline V gene are SGHRS and YFSETQ. V was shortened by 5 bases and J by 6 bases, with 6 bases between the two germline ends. The CDR3 length is 11 residues. CDR3 loop: CASRVRNEQFF. Written as DNA, the CDR3 is TGCGCCAGCAGAGTCCGCAATGAGCAGTTCTTC.

At least ten counts were recorded for this clonotype. This chain joins TRBV6-2 or TRBV6-3 and TRBJ2-1; the match to TRBD2 covers 8 bases. The junction had 0 bases not matched to a gene; V was cut back by 2 bases and J by 6 bases. The CDR3 has 13 residues. CDR1 MNHEY and CDR2 SVGEGT come from the germline V gene. The CDR3 region is CASSYSGSNEQFF. The DNA of the CDR3 is TGTGCCAGCAGTTACAGCGGGAGCAATGAGCAGTTCTTC.

This clonotype was seen at least ten times. The chain is built from TRBV6-2 or TRBV6-3 and TRBJ2-7; possible D gene TRBD1, 5 bases. Trimming cost V 0 bases and J 3 bases, with 12 bases left between them. Germline-derived CDR1 and CDR2 are MNHEY and SVGEGT. The CDR3 length is 15 residues. CDR3 DNA: TGTGCCAGCAGTTACTCCGGACACTTACGCTACGAGCAGTACTTC. This codes for CASSYSGHLRYEQYF.

The chain employs TRBV5-5 and TRBJ1-2; no clear D. V was shortened by 2 bases and J by 7 bases, with 9 bases between the two germline ends. CDR3 length: 12 residues. Germline assignment: CDR1 SGHKS and CDR2 YYEKEE (reference sequence). CDR3 protein: CASSFSVGGYTF. CDR3 bases: TGTGCCAGCAGCTTTTCTGTGGGTGGCTACACCTTC.

This clonotype was observed at least ten times. V and J are TRBV4-1 and TRBJ2-3, with 8 bases identical to TRBD1. CDR1 and CDR2 from the germline V gene are MGHRA and YSYEKL. The length of the CDR3 is 15 residues. The junction had 5 bases not matched to a gene; V was cut back by 4 bases and J by 2 bases. CDR3 loop: CASSRGQANTDTQYF. Written as DNA, the CDR3 is TGCGCCAGCAGCCGGGGACAGGCTAACACAGATACGCAGTATTTT.

This clonotype was picked up many times. The chain uses TRBV5-5 and TRBJ1-5; tentatively, D is TRBD1 (6 bases). With 3 bases removed from V and 7 bases from J, the gap between germline ends came to 14 bases. The CDR3 loop spans 14 amino acids. Germline V CDR1 and CDR2: SGHKS, YYEKEE (reference sequence). CDR3 bases: TGTGCCAGCAGCTACAGGGAGTTGCGCCAGCCCCAGCATTTT. Protein product: CASSYRELRQPQHF.

This clonotype was seen at least ten times. V gene TRBV4-1 combines with J gene TRBJ2-1; D is undetermined. The V gene lost 2 bases and the J gene lost 7 bases, with 12 bases spanning the gap. CDR3 size: 14 residues. CDR1 MGHRA and CDR2 YSYEKL come from the germline V gene. The CDR3, as DNA: TGCGCCAGCAGCCAACCTACCACGAGGAATGAGCAGTTCTTC. Its translation is CASSQPTTRNEQFF.

This clonotype turned up a few times. The rearrangement joins TRBV28 to TRBJ2-5, with a possible D match to TRBD1 (5 bases). Trimming removed 5 bases at V and 5 bases at J, with 15 bases between. Germline V gives CDR1 MDHEN, CDR2 SYDVKM. The CDR3 contains 14 residues. The CDR3 region is CASSPLGARETQYF. CDR3 DNA: TGTGCCAGCAGTCCTCTTGGGGCCCGGGAGACCCAGTACTTC.

This clonotype appeared many times. This chain links TRBV28 with TRBJ1-1; D is uncertain. Trimming took off 10 bases at V and 5 bases at J, with 11 bases between the two ends. The CDR3 is 11 residues long. Germline loops: CDR1 MDHEN, CDR2 SYDVKM. The CDR3 reads CATEGRTEAFF. The CDR3 nucleotides read TGTGCCACCGAGGGAAGGACTGAAGCTTTCTTT.

In this sample, this clonotype turned up many times. V is TRBV2 and J is TRBJ2-7; perhaps D is TRBD1 or TRBD2 (5 bases each). CDR3 length: 16 amino acids. Germline CDR1 and CDR2: SNHLY and FYNNEI. The ends were cut back, 8 bases at V and 1 base at J, with 21 bases in the middle. CDR3 in amino acids: CASEASGAQASYEQYF. For the CDR3, the DNA is TGTGCCAGCGAAGCCTCCGGGGCACAAGCATCCTACGAGCAGTACTTC.

This clonotype has a count of ten or more. CDR3 protein: CATHLPGGGEAFF. CDR3 DNA sequence: TGTGCCACCCATCTCCCTGGGGGCGGCGAAGCTTTCTTT. The chain carries TRBV6-6 and TRBJ1-1; D might be TRBD1 (6 bases). V gave up 10 bases and J gave up 8 bases, with 20 bases separating them. The germline CDR1 and CDR2 sequences are MNHNY and SVGAGI (reference sequence). This CDR3 has 13 residues.

This rearrangement joins TRBV19 to TRBJ2-1, with D tentatively TRBD1 (6 bases). V was cut by 6 bases and J by 2 bases, with 11 bases left in between. This CDR3 comprises 14 residues. Germline assignment: CDR1 LNHDA and CDR2 SQIVND (reference sequence). The CDR3 reads CASRARGAYNEQFF. The CDR3 DNA reads as TGTGCCAGTAGGGCCAGGGGTGCCTACAATGAGCAGTTCTTC.

This clonotype was seen ten or more times. This chain joins TRBV20-1 and TRBJ1-5, with D unclear. Germline V gene lookup returns CDR1 DFQATT and CDR2 SNEGSKA (reference sequence). Trimming took 0 bases from V and 2 from J, leaving 14 bases between them. This CDR3 contains 16 residues. CDR3 nucleotides: TGCAGTGCTAGAGATCTGAGGGTTGGAGGCAATCAGCCCCAGCATTTT. Its protein is CSARDLRVGGNQPQHF.

This clonotype has ten or more counts. This sequence joins TRBV20-1 and TRBJ2-3; D is ambiguous. Germline CDR1 reads DFQATT; CDR2 reads SNEGSKA (reference sequence). This CDR3 spans 12 amino acids. V was pared by 5 bases and J by 4 bases, with 10 bases between. The CDR3 sequence is CSARLAPDTQYF. The CDR3 coding sequence is TGCAGTGCTCGACTCGCGCCAGATACGCAGTATTTT.

This clonotype was recorded many times. This chain joins TRBV20-1 and TRBJ2-5; a weak D match, TRBD2 (5 bases). Germline values: CDR1 DFQATT, CDR2 SNEGSKA (reference sequence). The CDR3 has 13 amino acids. Between the trimmed V and J ends, which lost 5 bases and 9 bases, there was a span of 19 bases. This chain's CDR3 is CSASWTAVRAQYF. The DNA for the CDR3 is TGCAGTGCTTCTTGGACTGCGGTTCGGGCCCAGTACTTC.

The V call is TRBV7-2, the J call TRBJ2-7; 9 positions agree with TRBD2. This CDR3 contains 14 residues. J was trimmed by 5 bases and V by 5 bases; bases with no gene match: 7. Germline V gene lookup returns CDR1 SGHTA and CDR2 FQGNSA. The CDR3 loop is CASSLFRTSDEQYF. Written as DNA, the CDR3 is TGTGCCAGCAGCCTTTTCCGGACTAGCGACGAGCAGTACTTC.

This clonotype was observed a few times. A much larger clone differs from this one at a single base, so this may be a read error. V and J are TRBV20-1 and TRBJ2-1, with 8 bases fitting TRBD2. Germline CDR1 is DFQATT and CDR2 is SNEGSKA (reference sequence). The CDR3 totals 16 residues. The chain's CDR3 is CCARDAGGIAYNEQFF. The CDR3, as DNA: TGCTGTGCTAGAGATGCGGGAGGAATAGCCTACAATGAGCAGTTCTTC.

This clonotype was counted ten times or more. The chain employs TRBV4-3 and TRBJ2-7; D is uncertain. The V gene lost 4 bases and the J gene lost 1 base, with 11 bases spanning the gap. Germline values: CDR1 LGHNA, CDR2 YSLEER. This CDR3 is built from 14 residues. The CDR3 DNA follows: TGCGCCAGCAGCCCCGGATCGGCATCCTACGAGCAGTACTTC. Encoded protein: CASSPGSASYEQYF.

This clonotype appeared many times. The chain carries TRBV24-1 and TRBJ1-5; the D is unclear. The germline V gene encodes CDR1 KGHDR and CDR2 SFDVKD. V dropped 2 bases and J dropped 2 bases, with 12 bases sitting between them. The CDR3 consists of 16 residues. The DNA of the CDR3 is TGTGCCACCAGTGATTCTTCCTTCGGTGGCAATCAGCCCCAGCATTTT. Protein: CATSDSSFGGNQPQHF.

This clonotype was observed at least ten times. This sequence joins TRBV7-9 and TRBJ1-4; tentatively, D is TRBD1 (5 bases). The V end was cut by 7 bases, the J end by 6 bases, with 18 bases between. CDR1 and CDR2 (germline): SEHNR, FQNEAQ (reference sequence). The CDR3 runs to 15 residues. For the CDR3, the DNA is TGTGCCAGCACCCAGTGGGGGGGTGCGGATGAAAAACTGTTTTTT. It codes for CASTQWGGADEKLFF.

There are many counts of this clonotype. This rearrangement joins TRBV5-1 to TRBJ2-3; 9 nucleotides line up with TRBD1. With V trimmed by 2 bases and J by 3 bases, 7 bases remained unmatched. The CDR3 covers 16 residues. Germline CDR1 and CDR2: SGHRS and YFSETQ. The CDR3 reads CASSFQAGTGTDTQYF. As DNA, the CDR3 is TGCGCCAGCAGCTTTCAGGCCGGGACAGGGACAGATACGCAGTATTTT. Supplemented by reference TRBV5-1 and TRBJ2-3, the full variable domain reads KAGVTQTPRYLIKTRGQQVTLSCSPISGHRSVSWYQQTPGQGLQFLFEYFSETQRNKGNFPGRFSGRQFSNSRSEMNVSTLELGDSALYLCASSFQAGTGTDTQYFGPGTRLTVL.

This clonotype was seen many times. The V and J genes are TRBV7-2 and TRBJ1-4, with D maybe TRBD1 (6 bases). This CDR3 is 15 amino acids long. Germline values: CDR1 SGHTA, CDR2 FQGNSA. The V end lost 1 base, the J end lost 2 bases, and 8 bases lay between the germline ends. The CDR3: CASSLEGGTNEKLFF. CDR3 sequence (DNA): TGTGCCAGCAGCTTAGAGGGGGGCACTAATGAAAAACTGTTTTTT.

This clonotype was detected ten times or more. This chain connects TRBV29-1 to TRBJ2-5; the match to TRBD2 covers 12 bases. CDR3 length: 14 amino acids. The V gene end was trimmed by 4 bases and the J gene end by 5 bases; junction bases not matched to a gene: 5. Germline values: CDR1 SQVTM, CDR2 ANQGSEA. CDR3 nucleotides: TGCAGCGTTGTTGGGACTAGCGGGTCTGAGACCCAGTACTTC. This encodes CSVVGTSGSETQYF.

This clonotype was counted many times. The chain couples TRBV20-1 to TRBJ1-4; 7 bases agree with TRBD1. V lost 3 bases, J lost 10 bases, and 11 bases stayed unmatched. Germline CDR1 DFQATT, CDR2 SNEGSKA (reference sequence). The CDR3 is 14 amino acids. The CDR3 is CSASIQGPVGKLFF. CDR3 in DNA: TGCAGTGCTAGTATACAGGGGCCGGTCGGAAAACTGTTTTTT.

This clonotype was recorded at least ten times. The chain recombines TRBV6-1 with TRBJ2-1; a possible D gene is TRBD2 (6 bases). CDR1 is MNHNS and CDR2 is SASEGT in the germline V gene. The CDR3 is 14 residues long. Trimming shortened V by 8 bases and J by 0 bases, and 11 bases separated the two germline ends. CDR3 coding DNA: TGTGCCAGCGCCGGGGGACTCTCCTACAATGAGCAGTTCTTC. Translating it yields CASAGGLSYNEQFF.